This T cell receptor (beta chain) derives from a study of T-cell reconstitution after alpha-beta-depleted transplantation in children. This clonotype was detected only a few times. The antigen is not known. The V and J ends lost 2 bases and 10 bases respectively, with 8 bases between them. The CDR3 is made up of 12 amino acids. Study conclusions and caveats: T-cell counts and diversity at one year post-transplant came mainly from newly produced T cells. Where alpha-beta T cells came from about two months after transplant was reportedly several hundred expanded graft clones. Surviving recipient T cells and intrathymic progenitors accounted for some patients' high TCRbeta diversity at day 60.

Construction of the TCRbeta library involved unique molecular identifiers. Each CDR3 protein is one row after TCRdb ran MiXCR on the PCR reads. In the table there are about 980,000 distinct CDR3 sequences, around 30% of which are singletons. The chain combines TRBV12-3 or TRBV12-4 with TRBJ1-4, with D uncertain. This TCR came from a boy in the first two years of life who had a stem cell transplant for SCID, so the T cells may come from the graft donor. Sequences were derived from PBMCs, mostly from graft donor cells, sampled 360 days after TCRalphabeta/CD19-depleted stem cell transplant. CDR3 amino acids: CASSLSEGKLFF. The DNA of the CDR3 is TGTGCCAGCAGTTTATCGGAGGGAAAACTGTTTTTT.